One and the same sample provided the 15 T cell receptor beta chains below, sequenced in a study of CD8+ T cells in alopecia areata. Extraction of RNA preceded its reverse transcription into cDNA, which served as the sequencing template. The repertoire was sequenced with immunoSEQ multiplex PCR; TCRdb's copy has only in-frame clones and lacks some. The table lists 100,000 to 150,000 clones, roughly two thirds of them singletons, with 2.8% in the top ten. Specimen: CD4+ T cells sorted from blood. The receptors come from a human donor in good health.

The chain combines TRBV18 with TRBJ2-1; no clear D. The CDR3 extends over 14 amino acids. V was trimmed by 1 base and J by 5 bases, leaving 9 bases between them. CDR1 KGHSH and CDR2 LQKENI come from the germline V gene. The CDR3 bases are TGTGCCAGCTCACCACTGTACCTAGACAATGAGCAGTTCTTC. Its translation is CASSPLYLDNEQFF.

The chain joins TRBV5-4 to TRBJ2-2; 8 bases are a match to TRBD1. The germline gives CDR1 SGHNT, CDR2 YYREEE (reference sequence). This CDR3 has 14 amino acids. V was clipped by 5 bases and J by 1 base; unmatched bases: 1. DNA of the CDR3: TGTGCCAGCAGTGGACAGGGGAACACCGGGGAGCTGTTTTTT. It encodes CASSGQGNTGELFF.

This clone was counted a few times. The V call is TRBV9, the J call TRBJ2-3; the D is unclear. The CDR3 runs to 17 residues. V shed 4 bases and J shed 0 bases, with 18 bases lying between them. The germline CDR1 and CDR2 sequences are SGDLS and YYNGEE. Here the CDR3 DNA reads TGTGCCAGCAGCACCCTCCCTGGCCCCACTAGCACAGATACGCAGTATTTT. This translates into CASSTLPGPTSTDTQYF.

This clone came up once. The chain recombines TRBV4-1 with TRBJ1-3, with D perhaps TRBD1 (5 bases). The CDR3 consists of 17 residues. Germline V gene sequence: CDR1 MGHRA, CDR2 YSYEKL. With 4 bases removed from V and 0 bases from J, the gap between germline ends came to 16 bases. The CDR3 DNA reads TGCGCCAGCAGCCGATCGACGACAGCGATCTCTGGAAACACCATATATTTT. Its translation: CASSRSTTAISGNTIYF.

The chain joins TRBV29-1 to TRBJ1-1, with D possibly TRBD1 on 5 matching bases. Germline CDR1 is SQVTM and CDR2 is ANQGSEA. The CDR3 has 16 residues. The germline V and J ends were trimmed by 5 bases and 5 bases, with 24 bases remaining between them. CDR3 amino acids: CSVPNGLSRQGTEAFF. The CDR3 nucleotides read TGCAGCGTTCCTAATGGACTTTCGCGGCAGGGTACTGAAGCTTTCTTT. Supplemented by reference TRBV29-1 and TRBJ1-1, the full variable domain reads SAVISQKPSRDICQRGTSLTIQCQVDSQVTMMFWYRQQPGQSLTLIATANQGSEATYESGFVIDKFPISRPNLTFSTLTVSNMSPEDSSIYLCSVPNGLSRQGTEAFFGQGTRLTVV.

The chain carries TRBV11-2 and TRBJ1-1; D is possibly TRBD1 (6 bases). Germline CDR1 and CDR2: SGHAT and FQNNGV. The V and J ends lost 4 bases and 4 bases respectively, with 16 bases between them. The CDR3 is 15 residues long. The CDR3 nucleotides read TGTGCCAGCAGCTCCAGGGGACAAGGGGCCACTGAAGCTTTCTTT. Its protein product is CASSSRGQGATEAFF.

The V gene is TRBV5-1, the J gene TRBJ1-4; D unclear. CDR1 SGHRS and CDR2 YFSETQ come from the germline V gene. The CDR3 is made up of 14 amino acids. The V and J ends lost 4 bases and 12 bases respectively, with 19 bases between them. CDR3 DNA: TGCGCCAGCAGCCGCGGATCGTTAGGGATGCAACTGTTTTTT. Protein product: CASSRGSLGMQLFF.

The chain couples TRBV5-1 to TRBJ2-1, with D tentatively TRBD1 (6 bases). The CDR3 sequence is 15 residues long. Looked up from germline, CDR1 is SGHRS and CDR2 is YFSETQ. V gave up 4 bases and J gave up 3 bases, with 14 bases separating them. The CDR3 loop is CASSRDTQGYNEQFF. CDR3 in DNA: TGCGCCAGCAGCAGGGACACACAGGGCTACAATGAGCAGTTCTTC.

The chain couples TRBV4-2 to TRBJ2-1; a possible D gene is TRBD2 (6 bases). CDR3 size: 16 residues. V was trimmed by 1 base and J by 7 bases, leaving 17 bases between them. The germline V gene encodes CDR1 LGHNA and CDR2 YNFKEQ. CDR3 nucleotides: TGTGCCAGCAGCCAAGTCTCCCCGTCAGGGAGGAATGAGCAGTTCTTC. Protein sequence: CASSQVSPSGRNEQFF.

As for this clone: The sample carries other DNA sequences with the same CDR3. This sequence joins TRBV5-1 and TRBJ2-5; D gene unclear. V lost 5 bases and J lost 0, with 5 bases in between. Per germline, CDR1 SGHRS and CDR2 YFSETQ. The CDR3 is 12 residues long. In nucleotides, the CDR3 is TGCGCCAGCAGTCGGGACCAAGAGACCCAGTACTTC. This translates into CASSRDQETQYF. Full variable domain (rest looked up from reference TRBV5-1 and TRBJ2-5): KAGVTQTPRYLIKTRGQQVTLSCSPISGHRSVSWYQQTPGQGLQFLFEYFSETQRNKGNFPGRFSGRQFSNSRSEMNVSTLELGDSALYLCASSRDQETQYFGPGTRLLVL.

This clone has more than one count but fewer than ten. The chain joins TRBV29-1 to TRBJ2-3; TRBD2 aligns across 9 bases. This CDR3 spans 14 amino acids. J was trimmed by 2 bases and V by 6 bases; bases with no gene match: 6. CDR1 SQVTM and CDR2 ANQGSEA come from the germline V gene. This CDR3 reads CSVTSGGITDTQYF. The CDR3 nucleotides are TGCAGCGTGACCAGCGGGGGGATCACAGATACGCAGTATTTT.

The chain combines TRBV25-1 with TRBJ2-5; TRBD2 is a possible D gene (5 bases). The germline CDR1 and CDR2 sequences are MGHDK and SYGVNS. The CDR3 contains 13 residues. V was trimmed by 5 bases and J by 5 bases, leaving 12 bases between them. CDR3 in DNA: TGTGCCAGCAGTTATTCGAGCGGCGAGACCCAGTACTTC. It specifies CASSYSSGETQYF. Using reference TRBV25-1 and TRBJ2-5 for the parts outside the CDR3, the full variable domain is EADIYQTPRYLVIGTGKKITLECSQTMGHDKMYWYQQDPGMELHLIHYSYGVNSTEKGDLSSESTVSRIRTEHFPLTLESARPSHTSQYLCASSYSSGETQYFGPGTRLLVL.

The chain combines TRBV5-4 with TRBJ1-1; TRBD1 might be the D (6 bases). Deletions cut 3 bases from V and 1 base from J, with 10 bases between. The CDR3 covers 14 residues. Looked up from germline, CDR1 is SGHNT and CDR2 is YYREEE (reference sequence). The CDR3 DNA reads TGTGCCAGCAGCTCTCAGGGGACGAACACTGAAGCTTTCTTT. As protein: CASSSQGTNTEAFF.

The chain joins TRBV30 to TRBJ1-1; D is uncertain. The CDR3 contains 10 residues. The V gene's germline CDR1 is GTSNPN and CDR2 SVGIG (reference sequence). Between the trimmed V and J ends, which lost 8 bases and 3 bases, there was a span of 7 bases. The CDR3 nucleotides read TGTGCCGGGAAGGACACTGAAGCTTTCTTT. Its translation is CAGKDTEAFF. Using reference TRBV30 and TRBJ1-1 for the parts outside the CDR3, the full variable domain is SQTIHQWPATLVQPVGSPLSLECTVEGTSNPNLYWYRQAAGRGLQLLFYSVGIGQISSEVPQNLSASRPQDRQFILSSKKLLLSDSGFYLCAGKDTEAFFGQGTRLTVV.

V usage is TRBV20-1 and J usage is TRBJ1-1; D ambiguous. The germline V gene encodes CDR1 DFQATT and CDR2 SNEGSKA (reference sequence). V was clipped by 6 bases and J by 1 base, with 6 bases between them. This CDR3 is 11 amino acids long. The CDR3 spells CSAPGNTEAFF. CDR3 in DNA: TGCAGTGCCCCAGGGAACACTGAAGCTTTCTTT.